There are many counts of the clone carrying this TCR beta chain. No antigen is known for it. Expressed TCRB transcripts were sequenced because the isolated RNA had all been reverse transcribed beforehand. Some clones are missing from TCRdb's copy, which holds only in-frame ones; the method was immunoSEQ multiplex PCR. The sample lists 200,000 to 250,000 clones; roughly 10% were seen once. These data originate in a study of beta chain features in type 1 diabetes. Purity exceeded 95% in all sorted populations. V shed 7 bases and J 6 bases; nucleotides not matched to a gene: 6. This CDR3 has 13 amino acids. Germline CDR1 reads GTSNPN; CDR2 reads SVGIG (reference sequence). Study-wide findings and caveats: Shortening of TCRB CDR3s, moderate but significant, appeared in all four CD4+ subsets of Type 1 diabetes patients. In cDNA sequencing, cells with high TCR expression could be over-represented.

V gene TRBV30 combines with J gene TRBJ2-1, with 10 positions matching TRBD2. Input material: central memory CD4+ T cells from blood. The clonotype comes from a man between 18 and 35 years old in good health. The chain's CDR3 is CALEREGLNEQFF. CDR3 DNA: TGTGCCTTGGAGCGGGAGGGCCTCAATGAGCAGTTCTTC. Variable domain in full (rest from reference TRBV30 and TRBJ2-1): SQTIHQWPATLVQPVGSPLSLECTVEGTSNPNLYWYRQAAGRGLQLLFYSVGIGQISSEVPQNLSASRPQDRQFILSSKKLLLSDSGFYLCALEREGLNEQFFGPGTRLTVL.